This T cell receptor beta chain was captured in a study of T cells in localized non-small cell lung cancer (TCRdb year 2020). About the study as a whole: T cell repertoires of 236 early-stage NSCLC patients were analyzed, with tumors being compared against uninvolved tumor-adjacent lungs. NSCLC patients had a mean age of approximately 72 years, and more than 120 were male and around 110 female. The cohort consisted of approximately 240 treatment-naive NSCLC patients whose localized lung tumors had been resected. General conclusions and limits of the study: Since the design was exploratory, TCR variables were selected using unadjusted p-values with no false-discovery rate correction. Of the top 100 tumor clones, a median of approximately 60 were detected in paired uninvolved adjacent lung; under 35 were also among that lung's top 100. Multi-region tumor sequencing was not performed, so intratumor heterogeneity could not be excluded. Higher T cell density in blood was associated with longer overall survival, whereas higher clonality in adjacent lung was associated with shorter survival. Uninvolved tumor-adjacent lung showed the highest T cell clonality, higher than tumor, which suggests more focused antigenic responses in the uninvolved tumor-adjacent lung.

V and J are trimmed by 6 bases and 4 bases, and the gene matches miss 9 bases of the junction. CDR1 and CDR2 are read off the germline V gene as MNHEY and SVGAGI. Its CDR3 holds 14 amino acids, cysteine through phenylalanine. The read is trimmed to its CDR3 DNA, 42 bases read in frame from base 1. TCR beta CDR3 regions were sequenced from DNA using the immunoSEQ Assay. The authors' analysis ran thus. T cell density was computed as TCR beta template counts normalized to usable DNA estimated by amplifying housekeeping genes. Richness was estimated using the preseqR package, with extrapolation to 400,000 templates for PBMC samples and to 120,000 templates for tissue samples. Clonality was defined as one minus Pielou's evenness. Differential abundance testing on productive amino-acid clonotypes, with a minimum total count of 5 and an alpha of 0.1, was used to identify tissue-enriched TCRs. Repertoire overlap between compartments was quantified with the Jaccard Index and Morisita Overlap Index. TCR beta CDR3s were clustered by GLIPH together with public tetramer-defined viral CDR3s, and at least three viral sequences plus V-gene enrichment were required for viral motifs. TCRdb provides this immuneACCESS table in a form limited to in-frame rearrangements. Some clones are lacking; in checked studies, under half of them reflect an unresolved V gene, and why the rest are absent is not known. V and J calls and clone size are copied from that table; D and trimming were computed from the DNA. This sample has around 91,000 clones in its table, and about 87% of those were observed once. About 15% of the sample goes to the ten largest clones.

At diagnosis, tumor, uninvolved tumor-adjacent lung and peripheral blood were collected and then preserved as a mix of FFPE and fresh-frozen material. Blood samples were analyzed as peripheral blood mononuclear cells for TCR repertoire profiling. Remarks on this clone: The specificity of this receptor is unknown. No qualities accompany the bases; no much larger clone lies one base away.

The rearranged segments are TRBV6-5 and TRBJ2-7; TRBD1 matches 7 bases in the middle. This sequence was found in a man aged 40 to 70 with stage I squamous cell lung carcinoma. The starting material was peripheral blood, obtained before any cancer treatment. The sequenced DNA: TGTGCCAGCAGACCACCGGGACAGCGTTACGAGCAGTACTTC. The translation is CASRPPGQRYEQYF.